This passage covers 21 T cell receptor beta chains from one sample sequenced in a study of Tregs in tolerant kidney transplant recipients. Mixed chimerism was transient after nonmyeloablative marrow transplants from related graft donors. Measured with immunoSEQ multiplex PCR; TCRdb has only the in-frame clones, and not every one. This sample yields 50,000 to 55,000 clones, of which over 80% are seen a single time; 15% belongs to the top ten. The sample consisted of CD8+ T cells from blood (PBMCs), taken 24 months after the transplant. These receptor sequences come from a human patient who received a combined kidney and bone marrow transplant. Some of these T cells may belong to the graft donor.

The chain links TRBV10-3 to TRBJ1-4; possible D gene TRBD1, 5 bases. Trimming stripped 8 bases from V and 6 bases from J, with 16 bases between. This CDR3 contains 14 residues. Germline CDR1 reads ENHRY; CDR2 reads SYGVKD. The CDR3 DNA is TGTGCCATCCGTACCGGGGGGGGAGATGAAAAACTGTTTTTT. This sequence encodes CAIRTGGGDEKLFF.

This clone has a handful of counts. J is TRBJ2-5 and V is TRBV11-3; D is possibly TRBD2 (6 bases). Per germline, CDR1 SGHNT and CDR2 YENEEA. The CDR3 spans 14 residues. With 8 bases removed from V and 2 bases from J, the gap between germline ends came to 15 bases. CDR3 loop: CASVGGGLQETQYF. The CDR3 DNA is TGTGCCAGCGTCGGCGGAGGACTACAAGAGACCCAGTACTTC.

The V and J genes are TRBV19 and TRBJ2-1; D gene ambiguous. CDR1 LNHDA and CDR2 SQIVND come from the germline V gene (reference sequence). Trimming cost V 3 bases and J 5 bases, with 5 bases left between them. The CDR3 contains 12 residues. CDR3 residues: CASSILDNEQFF. The CDR3 DNA is TGTGCCAGTAGTATTCTAGACAATGAGCAGTTCTTC.

The gene calls are TRBV11-2 and TRBJ1-1, with no clear D. The V and J ends lost 8 bases and 0 bases respectively, with 4 bases between them. Germline CDR1 reads SGHAT; CDR2 reads FQNNGV. The CDR3 extends over 11 amino acids. In DNA, the CDR3 is TGTGCCAGCCTTGTGAACACTGAAGCTTTCTTT. Translation: CASLVNTEAFF.

This chain joins TRBV10-2 and TRBJ1-4; 9 bases agree with TRBD1. The CDR3 spans 16 residues. The germline gives CDR1 WSHSY, CDR2 SAAADI. With V trimmed by 3 bases and J by 5 bases, 7 bases remained unmatched. Here the CDR3 DNA reads TGCGCCAGCAGTGATGAAGAAGGGACAGGGAATGAAAAACTGTTTTTT. It specifies CASSDEEGTGNEKLFF.

As to this clone: The identical CDR3 is also encoded by other nucleotide sequences in the sample. The genes are TRBV7-9 and TRBJ1-6; 11 bases align to TRBD1. The germline V gene has CDR1 SEHNR and CDR2 FQNEAQ (reference sequence). This CDR3 region has 18 residues. J gave up 4 bases and V 6 bases, and 11 bases lay outside the gene matches. CDR3 residues: CASRKSGTGGGYNSPLHF. CDR3 nucleotide sequence: TGTGCCAGCAGGAAATCCGGGACAGGGGGAGGTTATAATTCACCCCTCCACTTT.

The CDR3 nucleotides read TGTGCCAGTAGTCTGAAACCCATGGGTATGGAGAGGGACATTCAGTACTTC. Translated, it gives CASSLKPMGMERDIQYF. This sequence joins TRBV19 and TRBJ2-4; TRBD2 is a possible D gene (5 bases). The CDR3 runs to 17 residues. V was pared by 5 bases and J by 8 bases, with 25 bases between. CDR1 LNHDA and CDR2 SQIVND come from the germline V gene (reference sequence).

Only one count was recorded for this clone. This sequence joins TRBV19 and TRBJ2-2, with TRBD2 as a possible D gene (6 bases). The germline CDR1 and CDR2 sequences are LNHDA and SQIVND (reference sequence). This CDR3 has 16 residues. Between the trimmed V and J ends, which lost 1 base and 4 bases, there was a span of 13 bases. The CDR3, as DNA: TGTGCCAGTAGTATAGCTCGGGGGAAGGGCACCGGGGAGCTGTTTTTT. Its protein is CASSIARGKGTGELFF.

CDR3 in amino acids: CASSLHGTGIYEQYF. The CDR3 DNA follows: TGTGCCAGCAGTTTACATGGGACAGGGATCTACGAGCAGTACTTC. The chain joins TRBV27 to TRBJ2-7; 9 bases agree with TRBD1. Germline V CDR1 and CDR2: MNHEY, SMNVEV (reference sequence). The CDR3 contains 15 residues. V lost 2 bases and J lost 3; bases outside the gene matches: 5.

The chain combines TRBV15 with TRBJ1-4, with 7 nucleotides matching TRBD1. Germline loops: CDR1 LNHNV, CDR2 YYDKDF (reference sequence). This CDR3 has 16 residues. The J segment lost 8 bases and the V segment lost 4 bases, leaving 13 bases of the junction unmatched. CDR3 loop: CATSTNRDRLGEKLFF. Here the CDR3 DNA reads TGTGCCACCAGCACTAACCGGGACAGACTCGGCGAAAAACTGTTTTTT.

J is TRBJ2-5 and V is TRBV30, with D perhaps TRBD2 (6 bases). The germline V gene encodes CDR1 GTSNPN and CDR2 SVGIG (reference sequence). There are 13 residues in the CDR3. Trimming removed 3 bases at V and 5 bases at J, with 13 bases between. CDR3 residues: CAWSLGGLETQYF. The CDR3 DNA sequence: TGTGCCTGGAGCCTGGGAGGCTTGGAGACCCAGTACTTC.

The chain uses TRBV27 and TRBJ1-1; possibly TRBD1 for D (5 bases). Trimming cost V 3 bases and J 1 base, with 6 bases left between them. In germline, CDR1 is MNHEY, CDR2 SMNVEV (reference sequence). The CDR3 runs 13 residues. CDR3: CASSFQGNTEAFF. The CDR3 DNA follows: TGTGCCAGCAGTTTTCAGGGGAACACTGAAGCTTTCTTT.

This CDR3 reads CASSQDRWLTSGRTDTQYF. In DNA form, the CDR3 reads TGCGCCAGCAGCCAAGATCGATGGCTGACTAGCGGGAGAACAGATACGCAGTATTTT. The rearrangement links TRBV4-3 to TRBJ2-3; 12 positions match TRBD2. J was trimmed by 3 bases and V by 0 bases; bases with no gene match: 10. CDR1 is LGHNA, CDR2 YSLEER, per germline. CDR3 length: 19 amino acids.

This rearrangement joins TRBV13 to TRBJ2-5; D is perhaps TRBD2 (6 bases). Trimming left V 1 base short and J 7 bases short, with 16 bases between. The CDR3 sequence is 15 residues long. Per the germline V gene, CDR1 is PRHDT and CDR2 is FYEKMQ (reference sequence). CDR3 protein: CASSLATFRRGTQYF. The CDR3 bases are TGTGCCAGCAGCTTAGCAACTTTCCGGAGGGGGACCCAGTACTTC.

The chain has TRBV27 and TRBJ1-5; perhaps TRBD1 as D (5 bases). The CDR3 covers 14 residues. Germline assignment: CDR1 MNHEY and CDR2 SMNVEV (reference sequence). Trimming took off 2 bases at V and 3 bases at J, with 8 bases between the two ends. The CDR3 reads CASSLGATNQPQHF. CDR3 DNA sequence: TGTGCCAGCAGTTTAGGGGCGACCAATCAGCCCCAGCATTTT.

This clone has just one count. V is TRBV4-1 and J is TRBJ1-2; 11 bases agree with TRBD1. The V segment lost 4 bases and the J segment 4 bases; nucleotides outside the gene matches: 14. The CDR3 contains 18 residues. Germline values: CDR1 MGHRA, CDR2 YSYEKL. The CDR3 DNA reads TGCGCCAGCAGCCGAAACCGGGACAGGGGGATAAGTTTCTATGGCTACACCTTC. Its protein is CASSRNRDRGISFYGYTF.

The V gene is TRBV18, the J gene TRBJ1-4; D remains ambiguous. The CDR3 is 17 residues long. Trimming took off 6 bases at V and 0 bases at J, with 17 bases between the two ends. The germline CDR1 and CDR2 sequences are KGHSH and LQKENI. The CDR3 protein is CASSQTTLAATNEKLFF. In nucleotides, the CDR3 is TGTGCCAGCTCGCAAACCACGTTGGCGGCAACTAATGAAAAACTGTTTTTT.

J is TRBJ2-3 and V is TRBV13; 13 bases agree with TRBD2. Looked up from germline, CDR1 is PRHDT and CDR2 is FYEKMQ (reference sequence). With V trimmed by 2 bases and J by 2 bases, 10 bases remained unmatched. The CDR3 has 19 residues. The CDR3 spells CASSLYGGLAGSNTDTQYF. As DNA, the CDR3 is TGTGCCAGCAGCTTATATGGGGGACTAGCGGGATCAAACACAGATACGCAGTATTTT.

This chain uses TRBV27 with TRBJ2-7, with D unclear. CDR3 length equals 14 residues. With 6 bases removed from V and 0 bases from J, the gap between germline ends came to 12 bases. The germline gives CDR1 MNHEY, CDR2 SMNVEV (reference sequence). The DNA of the CDR3 is TGTGCCAGCAGCTCCCTGTCGAGCTCCTACGAGCAGTACTTC. Residues: CASSSLSSSYEQYF.

The rearrangement links TRBV4-1 to TRBJ2-5; unclear D gene. The CDR3 runs 15 residues. CDR1 is MGHRA, CDR2 YSYEKL, per germline. V lost 1 base to trimming and J lost 8 bases, with 17 bases between them. Here the CDR3 DNA reads TGCGCCAGCAGCCAAGTTGGTCCGCCATCGCGTACCCAGTACTTC. Encoded protein: CASSQVGPPSRTQYF.

This rearrangement joins TRBV5-4 to TRBJ2-3; no clear D gene. Per germline, CDR1 SGHNT and CDR2 YYREEE (reference sequence). V shed 4 bases and J shed 2 bases, with 5 bases lying between them. This CDR3 spans 12 amino acids. CDR3 sequence (DNA): TGTGCCAGCAGCGGAGTCACAGATACGCAGTATTTT. This codes for CASSGVTDTQYF.